The 19 T cell receptor beta chains presented below share a single source sample, sequenced in a study of T cells in Graves' hyperthyroidism and ophthalmopathy. The investigators amplified TCR beta CDR3 regions from RNA transcripts. First-round RT-PCR of the TCR CDR3 relied on the HTBI primer set. TCRdb independently ran MiXCR on the multiplex PCR reads; one entry per CDR3 protein. The profile shows 600,000 to 900,000 distinct CDR3 sequences, about a sixth of them singletons. The source material was blood. The receptor source for this set is a young man with Graves' hyperthyroidism.

CDR3 protein: CASSFRPSYNEQFF. As DNA, the CDR3 is TGTGCCAGCAGTTTTCGCCCCTCCTACAATGAGCAGTTCTTC. The chain combines TRBV12-3 or TRBV12-4 with TRBJ2-1; D gene uncertain. Trimming shortened V by 3 bases and J by 0 bases, and 6 bases separated the two germline ends. This CDR3 is 14 amino acids long.

J is TRBJ2-7 and V is TRBV5-1, with a possible D match to TRBD1 (6 bases). Germline V gene lookup returns CDR1 SGHRS and CDR2 YFSETQ. The CDR3 totals 17 residues. The V gene lost 4 bases and the J gene lost 1 base, with 21 bases spanning the gap. CDR3 DNA sequence: TGCGCCAGCAGCCTCGATAACATGCAGGGGCCTTCCTACGAGCAGTACTTC. Protein: CASSLDNMQGPSYEQYF. The whole variable domain, filled in from reference TRBV5-1 and TRBJ2-7, reads KAGVTQTPRYLIKTRGQQVTLSCSPISGHRSVSWYQQTPGQGLQFLFEYFSETQRNKGNFPGRFSGRQFSNSRSEMNVSTLELGDSALYLCASSLDNMQGPSYEQYFGPGTRLTVT.

At least ten counts were recorded for this clonotype. The genes are TRBV20-1 and TRBJ2-5, with 7 bases fitting TRBD2. Looked up from germline, CDR1 is DFQATT and CDR2 is SNEGSKA (reference sequence). The length of the CDR3 is 15 residues. The junction had 11 bases not matched to a gene; V was cut back by 3 bases and J by 4 bases. The chain's CDR3 is CSASARLAGGETQYF. DNA of the CDR3: TGCAGTGCTAGTGCCAGACTAGCCGGGGGAGAGACCCAGTACTTC.

The rearrangement uses TRBV12-3 or TRBV12-4 and TRBJ2-7, with 10 nucleotides matching TRBD2. Trimming cost V 6 bases and J 5 bases; bases outside gene matches: 7. The CDR3 is made up of 14 amino acids. The CDR3 sequence is CASRPGTSAHEQYF. The DNA for the CDR3 is TGTGCCAGCAGGCCCGGGACTAGCGCCCACGAGCAGTACTTC.

This clonotype appeared many times. The V gene is TRBV5-1, the J gene TRBJ2-1; D is unclear. The germline CDR1 and CDR2 sequences are SGHRS and YFSETQ. Trimming removed 2 bases at V and 0 bases at J, with 6 bases between. This CDR3 spans 14 amino acids. The CDR3 nucleotides read TGCGCCAGCAGCTTTCGACTCTCCTACAATGAGCAGTTCTTC. It encodes CASSFRLSYNEQFF.

This clonotype appeared a few times. The chain couples TRBV19 to TRBJ2-1, with 7 bases identical to TRBD2. The CDR3 is 14 residues long. V trimming: 6 bases; J trimming: 5 bases; junction bases outside the gene matches: 7. The germline V gene encodes CDR1 LNHDA and CDR2 SQIVND (reference sequence). The CDR3 protein is CASRGGRQHNEQFF. The CDR3 bases are TGTGCCAGTAGGGGAGGGAGGCAACACAATGAGCAGTTCTTC. The full variable domain, its missing parts supplied by reference TRBV19 and TRBJ2-1, is DGGITQSPKYLFRKEGQNVTLSCEQNLNHDAMYWYRQDPGQGLRLIYYSQIVNDFQKGDIAEGYSVSREKKESFPLTVTSAQKNPTAFYLCASRGGRQHNEQFFGPGTRLTVL.

This clonotype came up many times. The CDR3, as DNA: TGTGCCAGCAGTGATTGGAGGAACAGGCCCGCGGAAAAACTGTTTTTT. Translation gives CASSDWRNRPAEKLFF. The genes are TRBV2 and TRBJ1-4; a possible D gene is TRBD1 (5 bases). This CDR3 spans 16 amino acids. V was shortened by 3 bases and J by 8 bases, with 19 bases between the two germline ends. The germline gives CDR1 SNHLY, CDR2 FYNNEI.

V and J are TRBV12-3 or TRBV12-4 and TRBJ2-1; D is ambiguous. The CDR3 is 11 amino acids. V was trimmed by 2 bases and J by 11 bases, leaving 7 bases between them. CDR3 sequence reads: CASSLQVQQFF. CDR3 bases: TGTGCCAGCAGTTTACAAGTTCAGCAGTTCTTC.

This clonotype came up many times. The CDR3 coding sequence is TGTGCCAGCAGTGACGGACGGGAGTACAATGAGCAGTTCTTC. Its protein product is CASSDGREYNEQFF. This rearrangement joins TRBV2 to TRBJ2-1, with D possibly being TRBD2 (6 bases). The CDR3 is 14 amino acids. The V end was cut by 3 bases, the J end by 4 bases, with 10 bases between. CDR1 is SNHLY and CDR2 is FYNNEI in the germline V gene.

The V gene is TRBV7-8, the J gene TRBJ2-5; D gene ambiguous. V was cut by 3 bases and J by 7 bases, with 9 bases left in between. CDR1 is SGHVS and CDR2 is FQNEAQ in the germline V gene. This CDR3 has 12 residues. The CDR3 bases are TGTGCCAGCAGCTTGACCCTGACGACCCAGTACTTC. It encodes CASSLTLTTQYF.

This clonotype was seen ten or more times. The chain has TRBV28 and TRBJ2-7, with D possibly being TRBD1 (6 bases). Deletions cut 7 bases from V and 2 bases from J, with 18 bases between. This CDR3 has 15 residues. CDR1 MDHEN and CDR2 SYDVKM come from the germline V gene. The CDR3 sequence is CASTLEQGPTYEQYF. CDR3 in DNA: TGTGCCAGCACCCTTGAGCAGGGGCCAACCTACGAGCAGTACTTC.

This clonotype was seen a handful of times. The chain is built from TRBV3-1 and TRBJ2-7; 7 bases are a match to TRBD2. CDR3 size: 15 residues. V lost 4 bases, J lost 7 bases, and 13 bases stayed unmatched. Germline CDR1 reads LGHDT; CDR2 reads YNNKEL (reference sequence). The CDR3 DNA follows: TGTGCCAGCAGCCCTAAACAGAACCGGGGAGGGGAGCAGTACTTC. Amino acids: CASSPKQNRGGEQYF.

V is TRBV5-1 and J is TRBJ1-3, with D possibly matching TRBD1 (5 bases). V was trimmed by 0 bases and J by 0 bases, leaving 10 bases between them. The CDR3 loop spans 16 amino acids. Germline V gives CDR1 SGHRS, CDR2 YFSETQ. The CDR3, as DNA: TGCGCCAGCAGCTTGGCCGGGACGAGCTCTGGAAACACCATATATTTT. Translation: CASSLAGTSSGNTIYF.

This clonotype was recorded at least ten times. This chain links TRBV20-1 with TRBJ2-5; 14 bases agree with TRBD2. After removal of 6 bases from V and 7 bases from J, the junction contained 7 bases not matched to a gene. The CDR3 covers 14 residues. Germline V gives CDR1 DFQATT, CDR2 SNEGSKA (reference sequence). The CDR3 DNA reads TGCAGTGCAGGACTAGCGGGAGGTAGAGGGACCCAGTACTTC. This gives the protein CSAGLAGGRGTQYF.

This clonotype was seen ten or more times. The chain couples TRBV20-1 to TRBJ2-5; 8 nucleotides align to TRBD2. The junction had 4 bases not matched to a gene; V was cut back by 5 bases and J by 5 bases. CDR1 is DFQATT, CDR2 SNEGSKA, per germline (reference sequence). There are 12 residues in the CDR3. The CDR3 region is CSAPGTRETQYF. The CDR3 DNA reads TGCAGTGCTCCCGGGACTAGGGAGACCCAGTACTTC.

Ten or more counts support this clonotype. The rearrangement links TRBV28 to TRBJ2-6; no definite D call. Germline values: CDR1 MDHEN, CDR2 SYDVKM. V was trimmed by 6 bases and J by 0 bases, leaving 9 bases between them. This CDR3 comprises 15 residues. Here the CDR3 DNA reads TGTGCCAGCAGCAACTCTTTCTCTGGGGCCAACGTCCTGACTTTC. This encodes CASSNSFSGANVLTF.

The sample holds many counts of this clonotype. The chain couples TRBV28 to TRBJ2-7, with TRBD1 as a possible D gene (6 bases). The V end lost 2 bases, the J end lost 0 bases, and 32 bases lay between the germline ends. In germline, CDR1 is MDHEN, CDR2 SYDVKM. The CDR3 extends over 22 amino acids. The CDR3 DNA sequence: TGTGCCAGCAGTTTACCCCCCCCACGACAGGCGCCGAGAGCCGTTAACTCCTACGAGCAGTACTTC. Translated, it gives CASSLPPPRQAPRAVNSYEQYF.

The sample holds many counts of this clonotype. The V and J genes are TRBV3-1 and TRBJ2-1; TRBD2 agrees at 7 bases. The CDR3 is made up of 15 amino acids. Germline values: CDR1 LGHDT, CDR2 YNNKEL (reference sequence). With V trimmed by 6 bases and J by 3 bases, 8 bases remained unmatched. The chain's CDR3 is CASRAGTTNYNEQFF. CDR3 DNA sequence: TGTGCCAGCAGGGCGGGGACTACAAACTACAATGAGCAGTTCTTC.

This clonotype was seen repeatedly, ten times or more. The CDR3 reads CASSPLRLAGRTYEQYF. CDR3 in DNA: TGTGCCAGCAGCCCCCTTAGACTAGCGGGACGTACCTACGAGCAGTACTTC. This sequence joins TRBV11-2 and TRBJ2-7; 11 positions match TRBD2. The CDR3 loop spans 17 amino acids. Germline V gene data show CDR1 as SGHAT and CDR2 as FQNNGV. The trim removed 5 bases at V and 2 bases at J, leaving 11 bases unmatched.